What follows is one T cell receptor (beta chain) and its context. Its specificity is not known. The study ran its PCR with 60 Vbeta and 13 Jbeta primers. The assay was immunoSEQ multiplex PCR, and TCRdb's table has in-frame clones only and misses some. In the table there are 150,000 to 200,000 clones, 75% to 85% of which are singletons. These data are taken from a study of cytomegalovirus exposure and HLA in healthy donors. Study findings and constraints: Only CMV serostatus was available as immune exposure information.

Germline CDR1 LGHNT, CDR2 FRNRAP. V was cut by 6 bases and J by 4 bases, with 15 bases left in between. The CDR3 has 14 residues. This sequence originates from a woman aged 45-60 years in good health and CMV-seronegative. This chain connects TRBV12-5 to TRBJ1-2, with a weak D call TRBD1 (6 bases). What was sequenced was PBMCs. CDR3 sequence: CASGPAGAFYGYTF. The CDR3 bases are TGTGCTAGTGGCCCCGCGGGGGCGTTCTATGGCTACACCTTC. Full variable domain (remainder filled in from reference TRBV12-5 and TRBJ1-2): DARVTQTPRHKVTEMGQEVTMRCQPILGHNTVFWYRQTMMQGLELLAYFRNRAPLDDSGMPKDRFSAEMPDATLATLKIQPSEPRDSAVYFCASGPAGAFYGYTFGSGTRLTVV.